These T cell receptor beta chains were read from a single sample in a study of shared clonotypes between healthy human individuals. The method was immunoSEQ multiplex PCR; TCRdb's version includes in-frame clones alone and lacks a portion of them. The data hold about 2.1 million clones, with 80% to 95% observed a single time. The sample taken for sequencing was naive CD8+ T cells from PBMCs. The receptor set was obtained from a man younger than 30 in good health. Some clones in this sample may be carry-over from other donors' samples. Each CDR3 is given with its conserved first and last residue. D genes are given only for firm matches. Size is stated for part of the rows, as once, few or many counts, or as a class when the clone is expanded.

CDR3aa,CDR3nt,d_gene,abundance,v_gene,j_gene
CASSGTKYEQYF,TGTGCCAGCTCCGGGACTAAATACGAGCAGTACTTC,TRBD2,NA,TRBV27,TRBJ2-7
CASSVGLAGGDTQYF,TGTGCCAGCAGCGTGGGACTAGCGGGAGGAGATACGCAGTATTTT,TRBD2,NA,TRBV7-6,TRBJ2-3
CASSFQTGGWNEQYF,TGTGCCAGCAGCTTCCAGACAGGGGGCTGGAACGAGCAGTACTTC,TRBD1,NA,TRBV7-6,TRBJ2-7
CATSRDREVLNQPQHF,TGTGCCACCAGCAGAGACAGGGAGGTTCTGAATCAGCCCCAGCATTTT,NA,NA,TRBV15,TRBJ1-5
CASSQVPGRGTGELFF,TGTGCCAGCAGCCAAGTACCGGGGCGAGGGACCGGGGAGCTGTTTTTT,NA,NA,TRBV14,TRBJ2-2
CASSPGGGYEQYF,TGTGCCAGCAGTCCCGGAGGGGGGTACGAGCAGTACTTC,NA,NA,TRBV28,TRBJ2-7
CASSARTVPYEQYF,TGTGCCAGCAGCGCTCGGACGGTTCCCTACGAGCAGTACTTC,NA,NA,TRBV9,TRBJ2-7
CASRQGPSGGYGYTF,TGTGCCAGCAGACAAGGCCCGTCGGGGGGCTATGGCTACACCTTC,NA,NA,TRBV9,TRBJ1-2
CASSRGGFDEQYF,TGTGCCAGCAGCAGGGGGGGGTTCGACGAGCAGTACTTC,NA,NA,TRBV27,TRBJ2-7
CAISELDNEQFF,TGTGCCATCAGTGAGTTAGACAATGAGCAGTTCTTC,NA,NA,TRBV10-3,TRBJ2-1
CASSDRGGAEAFF,TGCGCCAGCAGCGACAGGGGAGGGGCTGAAGCTTTCTTT,TRBD1,few,TRBV5-1,TRBJ1-1
CSVRLAFEQFF,TGCAGCGTGCGACTAGCGTTTGAGCAGTTCTTC,TRBD2,NA,TRBV29-1,TRBJ2-1
CASSLRLAGGSYEQYF,TGTGCCAGCAGCTTACGACTAGCGGGAGGTTCCTACGAGCAGTACTTC,TRBD2,NA,TRBV7-3,TRBJ2-7
CSAWTSGRYEQYF,TGCAGCGCATGGACTAGCGGGAGATACGAGCAGTACTTC,TRBD2,NA,TRBV29-1,TRBJ2-7
CASSLLSSVYNEQFF,TGTGCCAGCAGTTTATTGTCTAGCGTGTACAATGAGCAGTTCTTC,NA,NA,TRBV27,TRBJ2-1
CASRDDLTGELFF,TGTGCCAGTAGGGACGATTTGACCGGGGAGCTGTTTTTT,NA,NA,TRBV6-4,TRBJ2-2
CASSSRGSGRTDTQYF,TGTGCCAGCAGTTCCCGAGGTAGCGGGCGCACAGATACGCAGTATTTT,TRBD2,NA,TRBV27,TRBJ2-3
CASSPQNGPYEQYF,TGCGCCAGCAGCCCCCAGAACGGACCCTACGAGCAGTACTTC,NA,once,TRBV4-3,TRBJ2-7
CASSPTSVKREQFF,TGTGCCAGCAGTCCGACTAGCGTAAAACGGGAGCAGTTCTTC,TRBD2,NA,TRBV27,TRBJ2-1
CASSEGTGGTEAFF,TGTGCCAGCAGTGAAGGGACGGGGGGGACTGAAGCTTTCTTT,NA,NA,TRBV6-1,TRBJ1-1
CASSMSRAYEQYF,TGTGCCAGCTCAATGAGCAGGGCCTACGAGCAGTACTTC,NA,NA,TRBV18,TRBJ2-7
CASGGWGGTEAFF,TGTGCCAGTGGGGGATGGGGGGGCACTGAAGCTTTCTTT,NA,NA,TRBV2,TRBJ1-1
CASSEDRNTEAFF,TGTGCCAGCAGTGAGGACAGGAACACTGAAGCTTTCTTT,NA,once,TRBV6-6,TRBJ1-1
CASSARTGLVETQYF,TGTGCCAGCAGCGCAAGAACGGGACTGGTTGAGACCCAGTACTTC,NA,NA,TRBV7-8,TRBJ2-5
CASSVGLAGGYEQYF,TGTGCCAGCAGCGTAGGACTAGCGGGAGGCTACGAGCAGTACTTC,TRBD2,NA,TRBV11-2,TRBJ2-7
CASSSRRAGGPDNEQFF,TGTGCCAGCAGTTCTCGGAGGGCGGGAGGGCCGGACAATGAGCAGTTCTTC,TRBD2,NA,TRBV27,TRBJ2-1
CASSLLFTTDTQYF,TGTGCCAGCAGCTTATTATTCACCACAGATACGCAGTATTTT,NA,once,TRBV7-9,TRBJ2-3
CASSSGQGIKDTEAFF,TGTGCCAGCAGCTCGGGACAGGGGATTAAGGACACTGAAGCTTTCTTT,TRBD1,NA,TRBV7-9,TRBJ1-1
CASSHDPPGEQYF,TGTGCCAGCAGTCATGACCCCCCTGGCGAGCAGTACTTC,NA,NA,TRBV28,TRBJ2-7
CASSFANSDTQYF,TGTGCCAGCAGCTTCGCCAATTCAGATACGCAGTATTTT,NA,once,TRBV5-6,TRBJ2-3
CASSRTGTGVNQPQHF,TGTGCCAGCAGCCGAACCGGGACAGGGGTGAATCAGCCCCAGCATTTT,TRBD1,once,TRBV7-8,TRBJ1-5
CASSLSAGPSGELFF,TGTGCCAGCAGTTTATCGGCAGGGCCATCCGGGGAGCTGTTTTTT,NA,NA,TRBV28,TRBJ2-2
CASSSRQGRPTEAFF,TGTGCCAGCAGTTCGCGACAGGGGAGGCCCACTGAAGCTTTCTTT,TRBD1,once,TRBV6-6,TRBJ1-1
CASSPQELAGENTQYF,TGTGCCAGCAGCCCCCAGGAGCTAGCGGGAGAGAATACGCAGTATTTT,TRBD2,NA,TRBV7-6,TRBJ2-3
CASSPGAGGNQPQHF,TGTGCCAGCAGCCCTGGGGCAGGGGGCAATCAGCCCCAGCATTTT,NA,NA,TRBV28,TRBJ1-5
CASSLSFGGSSGRLYNEQFF,TGCGCCAGCAGCTTGTCGTTTGGGGGTTCTAGCGGGAGGCTGTACAATGAGCAGTTCTTC,TRBD2,NA,TRBV5-1,TRBJ2-1
CASSSSWTFDRGYTGELFF,TGTGCCAGCAGCTCAAGTTGGACCTTTGACAGGGGGTACACCGGGGAGCTGTTTTTT,TRBD1,NA,TRBV7-9,TRBJ2-2
CASSHIGPGGPNEQYF,TGCGCCAGCAGCCACATCGGCCCGGGGGGCCCAAACGAGCAGTACTTC,NA,NA,TRBV4-1,TRBJ2-7
CASSQTTVYGYTF,TGCGCCAGCAGCCAAACGACGGTGTATGGCTACACCTTC,NA,NA,TRBV4-1,TRBJ1-2
CASSQAPGSTEQYF,TGCGCCAGCAGCCAAGCCCCCGGGTCCACCGAGCAGTACTTC,NA,NA,TRBV4-1,TRBJ2-7
CSSTGTDYGYTF,TGCAGCTCGACAGGGACGGACTATGGCTACACCTTC,TRBD1,NA,TRBV29-1,TRBJ1-2
CAISDVLGRNEQFF,TGTGCCATCAGTGACGTCTTAGGGCGCAATGAGCAGTTCTTC,NA,NA,TRBV10-3,TRBJ2-1
CASSSEGYEQYF,TGTGCCAGCAGCTCCGAGGGGTACGAGCAGTACTTC,NA,NA,TRBV7-9,TRBJ2-7
CASSVEGGLTDTQYF,TGTGCCAGCAGCGTAGAGGGGGGCCTGACAGATACGCAGTATTTT,NA,NA,TRBV9,TRBJ2-3
CASGPRGSNQPQHF,TGTGCCAGCGGCCCGAGGGGTAGCAATCAGCCCCAGCATTTT,NA,few,TRBV7-8,TRBJ1-5
CASSQARANTGELFF,TGTGCCAGCAGCCAGGCGCGGGCGAACACCGGGGAGCTGTTTTTT,NA,NA,TRBV9,TRBJ2-2
CASSFGTGELFF,TGTGCCAGCAGTTTCGGGACCGGGGAGCTGTTTTTT,NA,NA,TRBV28,TRBJ2-2
CASSFGGYNEQFF,TGTGCCAGCAGCTTCGGCGGTTACAATGAGCAGTTCTTC,NA,once,TRBV7-8,TRBJ2-1
CASSFSGQGNEAF,TGTGCCAGCAGTTTCTCGGGACAGGGAAACGAGGCTTTT,TRBD1,NA,TRBV27,TRBJ1-1
CASEKGIFYEQYF,TGCGCCAGCGAAAAGGGGATATTCTACGAGCAGTACTTC,NA,NA,TRBV5-1,TRBJ2-7
CASKGTGGVGELFF,TGTGCCTCCAAGGGGACAGGGGGTGTCGGGGAGCTGTTTTTT,TRBD1,NA,TRBV10-3,TRBJ2-2
CASSPDRGWNYGYTF,TGTGCCAGCAGTCCAGACAGGGGCTGGAACTATGGCTACACCTTC,TRBD1,once,TRBV6-6,TRBJ1-2
CASSESWIEGTEAFF,TGTGCCAGCAGTGAATCTTGGATAGAGGGTACTGAAGCTTTCTTT,NA,NA,TRBV6-1,TRBJ1-1
CASSAGRSYEQYF,TGTGCCAGCAGCGCAGGGAGGTCCTACGAGCAGTACTTC,NA,NA,TRBV9,TRBJ2-7
CASNILLAAPQETQYF,TGTGCCAGCAACATTCTACTAGCGGCGCCCCAAGAGACCCAGTACTTC,TRBD2,NA,TRBV28,TRBJ2-5
CASSPLQGVPSNQPQHF,TGTGCCAGCAGCCCACTGCAGGGGGTACCGAGCAATCAGCCCCAGCATTTT,TRBD1,NA,TRBV7-8,TRBJ1-5
CASSIHPGLAAAHEQFF,TGTGCCAGTAGTATACACCCTGGACTAGCCGCTGCCCATGAGCAGTTCTTC,TRBD2,once,TRBV19,TRBJ2-1
CASSQDVGTMKNIQYF,TGCGCCAGCAGCCAAGATGTCGGGACTATGAAAAACATTCAGTACTTC,TRBD2,once,TRBV4-1,TRBJ2-4
CASSEVSGANVLTF,TGTGCCAGCAGTGAGGTTTCTGGGGCCAACGTCCTGACTTTC,NA,NA,TRBV28,TRBJ2-6